The subject of this entry is one T cell receptor beta chain. V was clipped by 5 bases and J by 4 bases; unmatched bases: 5. This CDR3 is 14 amino acids long. Germline V gene lookup returns CDR1 MNHNY and CDR2 SVGAGI (reference sequence). TCRdb's table, derived via immunoSEQ multiplex PCR, lists solely in-frame clones and lacks some. This sample has about 14,000 clones, with 55% to 75% found just once. This entry belongs to a study of neoadjuvant anti-PD-1 for oral cavity cancer. This TCR was recovered from a person between 40 and 85 years old with oral cavity squamous cell carcinoma. This chain joins TRBV6-6 and TRBJ2-7; 10 nucleotides match TRBD2. The sequencing here drew on PBMCs, taken before nivolumab (anti-PD-1) treatment. Written as DNA, the CDR3 is TGTGCCAGCAGTCCAGGGACTAGCGTGTACGAGCAGTACTTC. Translated, it gives CASSPGTSVYEQYF.